The clone carrying this T cell receptor (beta chain) has only one observation. The table came from immunoSEQ multiplex PCR; TCRdb's copy has only in-frame clones and leaves some out. The sample records 200,000 to 300,000 clones, about 87% being singletons. The CDR3 has 16 amino acids. Germline CDR1 is LNHNV and CDR2 is YYDKDF (reference sequence). V lost 0 bases and J 1 base, leaving 12 bases between the germline ends. The sample belongs to a study of blood T cell repertoires in COVID-19. The V gene is TRBV15, the J gene TRBJ1-1, with TRBD1 as a possible D gene (6 bases). The clonotype comes from a woman aged 40 to 49 who had recovered from COVID-19. The material sequenced was peripheral blood. The CDR3, as DNA: TGTGCCACCAGCAGAGACCGGACAGTTTGGAACACTGAAGCTTTCTTT. Translated, it gives CATSRDRTVWNTEAFF.